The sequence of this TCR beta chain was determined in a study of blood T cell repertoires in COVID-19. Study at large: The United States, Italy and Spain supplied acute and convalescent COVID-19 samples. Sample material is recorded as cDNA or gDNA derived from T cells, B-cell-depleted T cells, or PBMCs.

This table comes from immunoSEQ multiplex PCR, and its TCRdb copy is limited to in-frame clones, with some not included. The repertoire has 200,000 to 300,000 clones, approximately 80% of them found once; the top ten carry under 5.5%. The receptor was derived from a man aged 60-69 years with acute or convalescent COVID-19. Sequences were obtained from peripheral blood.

CDR3 amino acids: CASSLGLARSYEQYF. The DNA of the CDR3 is TGTGCCAGCAGCTTGGGACTAGCGAGATCCTACGAGCAGTACTTC. This chain connects TRBV7-2 to TRBJ2-7, with 10 bases fitting TRBD2. The CDR3 has 15 residues. Germline CDR1 SGHTA, CDR2 FQGNSA. V gave up 3 bases and J gave up 1 base; unmatched junction bases: 3.